These T cell receptor beta chains were read from a single sample in a study of blood T cell repertoires in COVID-19. Only in-frame clones appear in the TCRdb table, and some are missing; sequencing was by immunoSEQ multiplex PCR. The sample has 250,000 or so clones; roughly 84% are singletons. Sequenced: peripheral blood. All receptors come from a woman aged 40-49 years who had recovered from COVID-19. Each CDR3 is given with its conserved first and last residue. D genes are given only for firm matches. The size field is filled for only some rows; it gives once, few, many or a size class.

CDR3 protein | clone size | J gene | D gene | V gene
CASSLQGALDTQYF | NA | TRBJ2-3 | TRBD1 | TRBV3-1/TRBV3-2
CASSLDRGGNTEAFF | NA | TRBJ1-1 | TRBD1 | TRBV6-6
CASSFRRLAGEETQYF | NA | TRBJ2-5 | TRBD2 | TRBV11-2
CASSQGPFNEQFF | NA | TRBJ2-1 | NA | TRBV6-6
CASSQTQETQYF | once | TRBJ2-5 | NA | TRBV5-1
CASSLEASSGTGELFF | NA | TRBJ2-2 | NA | TRBV7-9
CASSLEGTGRYEQYF | NA | TRBJ2-7 | TRBD1 | TRBV7-9
CASSRSGTGGDSPLHF | NA | TRBJ1-6 | NA | TRBV4-1
CASSLVADGKQYF | NA | TRBJ2-7 | NA | TRBV28
CASSPPGGAGTEAFF | NA | TRBJ1-1 | NA | TRBV18
CASRPLGEAETEAFF | NA | TRBJ1-1 | NA | TRBV19
CASSLAVRQGEGTGELFF | NA | TRBJ2-2 | NA | TRBV7-3
CASSWEASFEQFF | NA | TRBJ2-1 | NA | TRBV5-1
CASSIGGQAAGGYTF | NA | TRBJ1-2 | NA | TRBV19
CASSLEVFQGPTEAFF | NA | TRBJ1-1 | NA | TRBV5-5
CASSPEGTGLEKLFF | NA | TRBJ1-4 | TRBD1 | TRBV9
CASSARGYSNQPQHF | NA | TRBJ1-5 | NA | TRBV9
CASSGQRYTGELFF | many | TRBJ2-2 | NA | TRBV19
CASSSGQNNEQFF | NA | TRBJ2-1 | NA | TRBV7-3
CASSLAPGGGDYEQYF | NA | TRBJ2-7 | TRBD2 | TRBV5-6
CASSPKQGPKEQYF | NA | TRBJ2-7 | TRBD1 | TRBV7-9
CASSLDPRQGREQYF | NA | TRBJ2-7 | TRBD1 | TRBV7-2
CASSFRTGGPETQYF | NA | TRBJ2-5 | TRBD1 | TRBV11-2
CASVRNSYNEQFF | NA | TRBJ2-1 | NA | TRBV12-3/TRBV12-4
CASSIKDSSTDTQYF | NA | TRBJ2-3 | NA | TRBV19
CAIGAVSGNTIYF | NA | TRBJ1-3 | NA | TRBV10-3
CASSRRTGISYNEQFF | NA | TRBJ2-1 | TRBD1 | TRBV7-9
CAIRGDLIPGQKTHEQYF | NA | TRBJ2-7 | TRBD1 | TRBV10-3
CASRPGQGISEPQHF | NA | TRBJ1-5 | TRBD1 | TRBV19
CAWSPGSVGYEQYF | NA | TRBJ2-7 | NA | TRBV30
CASSVSPLDRFSYNEQFF | once | TRBJ2-1 | NA | TRBV9